One and the same sample provided the 17 T cell receptor beta chains below, sequenced in a study of blood T cell repertoires in COVID-19. The table came from immunoSEQ multiplex PCR; TCRdb's copy has only in-frame clones and leaves some out. The sample has over 70,000 clones, 80% to 90% seen once. Specimen: peripheral blood. The receptors stem from a human donor in a cohort sampled during active COVID-19.

This chain uses TRBV4-1 with TRBJ2-3; 11 nucleotides agree with TRBD2. The germline V gene encodes CDR1 MGHRA and CDR2 YSYEKL. V shed 0 bases and J 4 bases; nucleotides not matched to a gene: 12. This CDR3 contains 19 residues. CDR3 region: CASSQDLIAGGATADTQYF. In nucleotides, the CDR3 is TGCGCCAGCAGCCAAGATCTGATAGCGGGGGGGGCAACCGCAGATACGCAGTATTTT.

CDR3 loop: CASSFLAGVDEQYF. CDR3 nucleotide sequence: TGTGCCAGCAGTTTTCTCGCAGGGGTCGACGAGCAGTACTTC. The chain is built from TRBV28 and TRBJ2-7, with D possibly matching TRBD1 (6 bases). Germline-derived CDR1 and CDR2 are MDHEN and SYDVKM. The CDR3 is 14 residues long. V was trimmed by 3 bases and J by 5 bases, leaving 14 bases between them.

For the CDR3, the DNA is TGTGCCATTGGGAGCAGGGGTGACGAGCAGTACTTC. Translated, it gives CAIGSRGDEQYF. The rearrangement links TRBV28 to TRBJ2-7; D possibly corresponds to TRBD1 (6 bases). Germline CDR1 is MDHEN and CDR2 is SYDVKM. Trimming cost V 10 bases and J 5 bases, with 15 bases left between them. This CDR3 is built from 12 residues. The variable domain in full, with the rest retrieved from reference TRBV28 and TRBJ2-7, is DVKVTQSSRYLVKRTGEKVFLECVQDMDHENMFWYRQDPGLGLRLIYFSYDVKMKEKGDIPEGYSVSREKKERFSLILESASTNQTSMYLCAIGSRGDEQYFGPGTRLTVT.

The CDR3 loop is CASSVGTSGKCFF. The CDR3 nucleotides read TGTGCCAGCAGCGTAGGGACTAGCGGGAAATGCTTCTTC. V is TRBV9 and J is TRBJ2-1, with 12 bases identical to TRBD2. The V gene end was trimmed by 0 bases and the J gene end by 16 bases; junction bases not matched to a gene: 5. Germline CDR1 reads SGDLS; CDR2 reads YYNGEE. The CDR3 is 13 amino acids.

V is TRBV18 and J is TRBJ1-3; the D is unclear. V was trimmed by 1 base and J by 7 bases, leaving 11 bases between them. CDR1 is KGHSH, CDR2 LQKENI, per germline. The CDR3 totals 14 residues. In DNA, the CDR3 is TGTGCCAGCTCACCACGCTCGGGAGTGAACACCATATATTTT. Its protein is CASSPRSGVNTIYF. The full variable domain, completed using reference TRBV18 and TRBJ1-3, is NAGVMQNPRHLVRRRGQEARLRCSPMKGHSHVYWYRQLPEEGLKFMVYLQKENIIDESGMPKERFSAEFPKEGPSILRIQQVVRGDSAAYFCASSPRSGVNTIYFGEGSWLTVV.

This sequence joins TRBV1 and TRBJ2-5; the table calls TRBD1, which could not be checked here. TRBV1 is termed a pseudogene. The CDR3 spans 17 residues. CDR3 in amino acids: CTSSHLRDRGFQETQYF. The DNA of the CDR3 is TGCACCAGCAGCCATCTCCGGGACAGGGGATTCCAAGAGACCCAGTACTTC.

This clone came up once. The chain combines TRBV30 with TRBJ1-5; maybe TRBD1 (5 bases). The germline V gene encodes CDR1 GTSNPN and CDR2 SVGIG (reference sequence). Between the trimmed V and J ends, which lost 4 bases and 2 bases, there was a span of 15 bases. The CDR3 extends over 15 amino acids. CDR3 bases: TGTGCCTGGACTATCGCGGGGGTGGGCAATCAGCCCCAGCATTTT. Encoded protein: CAWTIAGVGNQPQHF.

This clone was seen once. The chain recombines TRBV27 with TRBJ2-5; 7 positions agree with TRBD2. The V gene's germline CDR1 is MNHEY and CDR2 SMNVEV (reference sequence). The CDR3 covers 14 residues. Trimming cost V 2 bases and J 5 bases; bases outside gene matches: 5. CDR3: CASSLDGRGETQYF. Here the CDR3 DNA reads TGTGCCAGCAGTTTAGACGGGCGGGGGGAGACCCAGTACTTC.

The chain has TRBV30 and TRBJ1-6; D possibly corresponds to TRBD1 (6 bases). V gave up 4 bases and J gave up 0 bases, with 10 bases separating them. Germline-derived CDR1 and CDR2 are GTSNPN and SVGIG (reference sequence). The CDR3 totals 15 residues. Written as DNA, the CDR3 is TGTGCCTGGAATACAGGGATCTCCTATAATTCACCCCTCCACTTT. Translating gives CAWNTGISYNSPLHF.

The chain is built from TRBV6-6 and TRBJ1-5; possibly TRBD1 for D (6 bases). CDR3 length: 13 residues. The ends were cut back, 5 bases at V and 6 bases at J, with 11 bases in the middle. Germline V gene lookup returns CDR1 MNHNY and CDR2 SVGAGI (reference sequence). The CDR3 nucleotides are TGTGCCAGCAGTCAAACAGGGAGTCAGCCCCAGCATTTT. Amino acids: CASSQTGSQPQHF.

This chain uses TRBV24-1 with TRBJ2-5, with D possibly TRBD2 on 6 matching bases. The CDR3 extends over 16 amino acids. With 5 bases removed from V and 5 bases from J, the gap between germline ends came to 20 bases. The germline V gene encodes CDR1 KGHDR and CDR2 SFDVKD. Here the CDR3 DNA reads TGTGCCACCAGTGTCAACCGGGGGACTGGTGGGGAGACCCAGTACTTC. This codes for CATSVNRGTGGETQYF.

V gene TRBV4-1 combines with J gene TRBJ1-6; TRBD1 matches at 12 bases. The CDR3 covers 14 residues. J gave up 11 bases and V 4 bases, and 3 bases lay outside the gene matches. CDR1 is MGHRA and CDR2 is YSYEKL in the germline V gene. In DNA form, the CDR3 reads TGCGCCAGCAGCCGGGACAGGGGGCTTCCACCCCTCCACTTT. Encoded protein: CASSRDRGLPPLHF.

The V and J genes are TRBV10-3 and TRBJ2-1; 12 bases match TRBD2. The V and J ends lost 10 bases and 2 bases, in that order; junction bases with no gene match: 6. Germline assignment: CDR1 ENHRY and CDR2 SYGVKD. The CDR3 runs 15 residues. The CDR3 here is CATQTSGGPYNEQFF. The CDR3 DNA reads as TGTGCCACCCAAACTAGCGGGGGGCCCTACAATGAGCAGTTCTTC.

This clone was seen a single time. The chain carries TRBV5-1 and TRBJ2-2, with TRBD1 as a possible D gene (5 bases). The germline CDR1 and CDR2 sequences are SGHRS and YFSETQ. The germline V and J ends were trimmed by 4 bases and 1 base, with 11 bases remaining between them. This CDR3 contains 15 residues. CDR3 protein: CASSPTQVNTGELFF. The CDR3 DNA follows: TGCGCCAGCAGCCCTACACAGGTGAACACCGGGGAGCTGTTTTTT. Full variable domain (rest looked up from reference TRBV5-1 and TRBJ2-2): KAGVTQTPRYLIKTRGQQVTLSCSPISGHRSVSWYQQTPGQGLQFLFEYFSETQRNKGNFPGRFSGRQFSNSRSEMNVSTLELGDSALYLCASSPTQVNTGELFFGEGSRLTVL.

This clone appeared once. The V gene is TRBV19, the J gene TRBJ2-4; 9 bases align to TRBD1. This CDR3 has 16 amino acids. Looked up from germline, CDR1 is LNHDA and CDR2 is SQIVND (reference sequence). The V gene end was trimmed by 3 bases and the J gene end by 3 bases; junction bases not matched to a gene: 6. The CDR3 region has the DNA TGTGCCAGTAGTATTCACAGGGGGCAGGGCAAAAACATTCAGTACTTC. Protein: CASSIHRGQGKNIQYF. Looking up the rest from reference TRBV19 and TRBJ2-4 gives the full variable domain: DGGITQSPKYLFRKEGQNVTLSCEQNLNHDAMYWYRQDPGQGLRLIYYSQIVNDFQKGDIAEGYSVSREKKESFPLTVTSAQKNPTAFYLCASSIHRGQGKNIQYFGAGTRLSVL.

The J gene is TRBJ1-6, the V gene TRBV9, with 7 nucleotides matching TRBD1. The ends lost 3 bases at V and 7 bases at J; junction bases unmatched: 7. The length of the CDR3 is 15 residues. CDR1 and CDR2 from the germline V gene are SGDLS and YYNGEE. CDR3: CASSASTGANSPLHF. CDR3 DNA: TGTGCCAGCAGCGCCTCCACAGGGGCCAATTCACCCCTCCACTTT.

V is TRBV28 and J is TRBJ2-7; 12 bases align to TRBD1. The CDR3 is 14 residues long. Per germline, CDR1 MDHEN and CDR2 SYDVKM. With 6 bases clipped from V and 6 bases from J, the junction kept 6 bases outside the gene matches. The CDR3 protein is CASRPGQGASEQYF. In nucleotides, the CDR3 is TGTGCCAGCAGACCGGGACAGGGGGCCTCCGAGCAGTACTTC.